This T cell receptor (beta chain) was documented in a study of blood T cell repertoires in COVID-19. This clone was recorded a few times. With 4 bases clipped from V and 3 bases from J, the junction kept 12 bases outside the gene matches. Per germline, CDR1 SGHAT and CDR2 FQDESV (reference sequence). The CDR3 has 16 residues. The repertoire was sequenced with immunoSEQ multiplex PCR; TCRdb's copy has only in-frame clones and lacks some. The sample lists 9,500 to 15,000 clones, around nine tenths occurring once. The clonotype originates from a man between 65 and 79 years old with active COVID-19. This rearrangement joins TRBV11-1 to TRBJ2-7; 7 nucleotides line up with TRBD1. Specimen: peripheral blood. The CDR3 region is CASSSPPGTVFYEQYF. The CDR3 DNA follows: TGTGCCAGCAGCTCCCCTCCCGGGACAGTTTTCTACGAGCAGTACTTC.